These T cell receptor beta chains were read from a single sample in a study of blood T cells in healthy people across ages. From the 5' RACE reads, TCRdb called clonotypes with MiXCR, one entry per CDR3 protein. The sample yields about 1.8 million distinct CDR3 sequences, just under 50% seen once. The sequencing sample was made of blood. The source is a middle-aged woman in good health. Each CDR3 is given with its conserved first and last residue. The D gene is left open where the match is weak. Expanded clones get a size class; other rows say once, few or many, or leave the size out.

clone size	D gene	V gene	J gene	CDR3 protein	CDR3 DNA
-	-	TRBV20-1	TRBJ2-1	CSARVIQGGNEQFF	TGCAGTGCTAGAGTTATACAGGGAGGGAATGAGCAGTTCTTC
-	-	TRBV28	TRBJ1-2	CASSDGGSNYGYTF	TGTGCCAGCAGTGACGGGGGTAGTAACTATGGCTACACCTTC
-	-	TRBV24-1	TRBJ2-3	CATSDPGGKGTDTQYF	TGTGCCACCAGTGACCCTGGGGGAAAGGGCACAGATACGCAGTATTTT
-	TRBD2	TRBV27	TRBJ2-3	CASSRAGGPAESDTQYF	TGTGCCAGCAGTCGAGCGGGGGGCCCAGCAGAGTCAGATACGCAGTATTTT
-	TRBD2	TRBV28	TRBJ2-1	CASSLLSGLNNEQFF	TGTGCCAGCAGTTTACTTAGCGGGTTAAACAATGAGCAGTTCTTC
-	TRBD1	TRBV6-5	TRBJ1-5	CASSMGQNSNQPQHF	TGTGCCAGCAGCATGGGACAGAATAGCAATCAGCCCCAGCATTTT
-	-	TRBV7-2	TRBJ1-2	CASSLPVERTSGYTF	TGTGCCAGCAGCTTACCGGTTGAGAGAACCTCCGGCTACACCTTC
-	-	TRBV4-3	TRBJ2-7	CASSQEARSSYGQYF	TGCGCCAGCAGCCAAGAAGCTAGGAGCTCCTACGGGCAGTACTTC
few	-	TRBV7-2	TRBJ1-2	CASRMDSSYGYTF	TGTGCCAGCAGGATGGACAGTTCCTATGGCTACACCTTC
few	TRBD2	TRBV4-3	TRBJ2-3	CASSQTLGLAGTTDTQYF	TGCGCCAGCAGCCAGACTTTGGGACTAGCGGGGACCACAGATACGCAGTATTTT
-	-	TRBV5-6	TRBJ1-5	CASSLEGWDSNQPQHF	TGTGCCAGCAGCTTGGAAGGATGGGATAGCAATCAGCCCCAGCATTTT
-	-	TRBV20-1	TRBJ2-2	CSARGLAGAYTGELFF	TGCAGTGCTAGAGGCCTTGCGGGGGCCTACACCGGGGAGCTGTTTTTT
few	TRBD1	TRBV4-3	TRBJ2-5	CASSQSDRAHQETQYF	TGCGCCAGCAGCCAGTCAGACAGGGCCCACCAAGAGACCCAGTACTTC
many	-	TRBV5-1	TRBJ2-4	CASSLAGTKNIQYF	TGCGCCAGCAGCTTGGCCGGGACAAAAAACATTCAGTACTTC
-	-	TRBV20-1	TRBJ2-1	CSARGESSYNEQFF	TGCAGTGCCCGCGGGGAAAGCTCCTACAATGAGCAGTTCTTC
-	TRBD1	TRBV5-1	TRBJ2-3	CASSSSDRGRTDTQYF	TGCGCCAGCAGCTCCTCGGACAGGGGGCGAACAGATACGCAGTATTTT
few	-	TRBV4-3	TRBJ1-2	CASSQDISPGGYTF	TGCGCCAGCAGCCAAGACATCAGTCCGGGCGGCTACACCTTC
many	-	TRBV29-1	TRBJ2-7	CSVRTGDYEQYF	TGCAGCGTCAGGACTGGAGATTACGAGCAGTACTTC
-	-	TRBV5-1	TRBJ1-1	CASSLVGSGGFNTEAFF	TGCGCCAGCAGCTTGGTTGGGAGCGGGGGGTTCAACACTGAAGCTTTCTTT
-	-	TRBV11-2	TRBJ1-2	CASSLNPGPNYGYTF	TGTGCCAGCAGCTTGAATCCGGGACCGAACTATGGCTACACCTTC
-	TRBD2	TRBV20-1	TRBJ2-7	CSASSSGGSYDQYF	TGCAGTGCTAGTTCTAGCGGGGGCTCCTACGATCAGTACTTC
-	TRBD2	TRBV7-3	TRBJ2-3	CASSLRGAGSTDTQYF	TGTGCCAGCAGCCTAAGAGGAGCGGGGAGCACAGATACGCAGTATTTT
-	TRBD1	TRBV6-5	TRBJ2-1	CASSPRQGAWETQFF	TGTGCCAGCAGCCCACGACAGGGGGCCTGGGAGACCCAGTTCTTC
-	TRBD1	TRBV20-1	TRBJ2-6	CSATSGTVASGANVLTF	TGCAGTGCAACATCCGGGACAGTAGCCTCTGGGGCCAACGTCCTGACTTTC
few	-	TRBV7-2	TRBJ2-5	CASSSTLDAYETQYF	TGTGCCAGCAGCTCAACTCTGGACGCGTATGAGACCCAGTACTTC
-	-	TRBV4-3	TRBJ2-7	CASSQDRGDRESHEQYF	TGCGCCAGCAGCCAAGATCGCGGGGACAGAGAATCCCACGAGCAGTACTTC
few	-	TRBV6-5	TRBJ2-1	CASSYSRTQKVQFF	TGTGCCAGCAGTTACTCCCGCACGCAGAAGGTGCAGTTCTTC
-	-	TRBV21-1	TRBJ1-6	CASVSGFSPLHF	TGTGCCAGCGTTTCCGGGTTTTCACCCCTCCACTTT
-	TRBD1	TRBV27	TRBJ2-7	CASSSSSFSGTGLYEQYF	TGTGCCAGCAGTTCATCGTCCTTTTCCGGGACAGGCCTATACGAGCAGTACTTC
few	-	TRBV5-1	TRBJ2-4	CASSLDVRLAKNIQYF	TGCGCCAGCAGCTTGGACGTTCGGCTAGCCAAAAACATTCAGTACTTC
once	TRBD2	TRBV5-1	TRBJ2-1	CASSLSPRAGPYNEQFF	TGCGCCAGCAGCTTGAGCCCGCGAGCGGGGCCTTACAATGAGCAGTTCTTC
-	TRBD1	TRBV5-8	TRBJ2-4	CASSLETGQDIQYF	TGTGCCAGCAGCTTAGAGACAGGGCAGGACATTCAGTACTTC
once	-	TRBV4-3	TRBJ1-2	CASSQDMAGPGYGYTF	TGCGCCAGCAGCCAAGATATGGCAGGTCCTGGCTATGGCTACACCTTC
-	-	TRBV20-1	TRBJ2-5	CSARDPGQGFQETQYF	TGCAGTGCTAGGGATCCGGGGCAGGGTTTCCAAGAGACCCAGTACTTC
once	-	TRBV7-9	TRBJ2-7	CASSLGGVTDVSDEQYF	TGTGCCAGCAGCTTAGGGGGCGTGACTGACGTTTCCGACGAGCAGTACTTC
-	TRBD1	TRBV6-2/TRBV6-3	TRBJ1-5	CAIGQGGPQHF	TGTGCCATCGGACAGGGCGGCCCCCAGCATTTT
few	TRBD2	TRBV20-1	TRBJ2-5	CSARDRASGGNKETQYF	TGCAGTGCTAGAGATCGGGCTAGCGGGGGAAATAAGGAGACCCAGTACTTC
few	TRBD2	TRBV28	TRBJ2-3	CASRGTSVQADTQYF	TGTGCCAGCAGGGGGACTAGCGTTCAAGCAGATACGCAGTATTTT
few	TRBD1	TRBV6-1	TRBJ2-1	CASTPGTGLGNEQFF	TGTGCCAGCACCCCCGGGACAGGGTTGGGGAATGAGCAGTTCTTC
-	-	TRBV5-1	TRBJ2-7	CASSSETGPPEQYF	TGCGCCAGCAGTTCAGAAACCGGGCCCCCGGAGCAGTACTTC
-	-	TRBV7-9	TRBJ1-2	CASSLEGLAGGRYTF	TGTGCCAGCAGCTTAGAGGGCCTGGCGGGCGGGCGCTACACCTTC
few	-	TRBV6-2/TRBV6-3	TRBJ2-7	CATHWQIESSYEQYF	TGTGCCACCCACTGGCAGATCGAGAGCTCCTACGAGCAGTACTTC
-	TRBD1	TRBV24-1	TRBJ2-3	CATSAFHGQGEVTDTQYF	TGTGCCACCAGTGCCTTCCACGGACAGGGGGAAGTAACAGATACGCAGTATTTT
once	-	TRBV7-2	TRBJ2-4	CASSLGGTQAGIQYF	TGTGCCAGCAGCTTAGGGGGGACACAAGCGGGCATTCAGTACTTC
-	-	TRBV4-3	TRBJ2-1	CASSQDGGVDEQFF	TGCGCCAGCAGCCAAGACGGCGGGGTGGATGAGCAGTTCTTC
-	TRBD2	TRBV5-1	TRBJ2-3	CASSLGRGGSTDTQYF	TGCGCCAGCAGCCTCGGTCGGGGGGGCAGCACAGATACGCAGTATTTT
few	TRBD1	TRBV4-2	TRBJ2-1	CASSHGQGGNYNEQFF	TGTGCCAGCAGCCATGGACAGGGGGGAAATTACAATGAGCAGTTCTTC
-	-	TRBV6-5	TRBJ1-5	CASKQGFDQPQHF	TGTGCCAGCAAACAGGGATTCGATCAGCCCCAGCATTTT
few	-	TRBV20-1	TRBJ2-7	CSARQGGTYEQYF	TGCAGTGCTAGACAGGGGGGAACCTACGAGCAGTACTTC
-	-	TRBV20-1	TRBJ2-3	CSATREDTQYF	TGCAGTGCTACCAGGGAAGATACGCAGTATTTT
few	-	TRBV3-1	TRBJ2-7	CASSPKARSDEQYF	TGTGCCAGCAGCCCCAAGGCAAGGTCGGACGAGCAGTACTTC
few	-	TRBV7-9	TRBJ1-2	CASSRAGAAGDGYTF	TGTGCCAGCAGCCGAGCTGGGGCGGCAGGGGATGGCTACACCTTC